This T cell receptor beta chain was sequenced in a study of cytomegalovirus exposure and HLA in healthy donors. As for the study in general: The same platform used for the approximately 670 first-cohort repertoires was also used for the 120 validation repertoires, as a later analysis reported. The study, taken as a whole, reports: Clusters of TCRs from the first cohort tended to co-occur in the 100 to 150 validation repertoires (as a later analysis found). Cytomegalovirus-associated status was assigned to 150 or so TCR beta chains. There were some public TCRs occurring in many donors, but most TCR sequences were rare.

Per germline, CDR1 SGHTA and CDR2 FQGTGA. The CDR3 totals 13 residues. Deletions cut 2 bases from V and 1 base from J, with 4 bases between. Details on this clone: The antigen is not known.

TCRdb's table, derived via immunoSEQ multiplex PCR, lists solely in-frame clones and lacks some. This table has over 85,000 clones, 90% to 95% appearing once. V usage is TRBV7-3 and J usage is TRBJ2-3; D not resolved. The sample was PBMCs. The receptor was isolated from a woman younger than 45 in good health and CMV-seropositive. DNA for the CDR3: TGTGCCAGCAGCTTAGGAGGCACAGATACGCAGTATTTT. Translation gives CASSLGGTDTQYF.